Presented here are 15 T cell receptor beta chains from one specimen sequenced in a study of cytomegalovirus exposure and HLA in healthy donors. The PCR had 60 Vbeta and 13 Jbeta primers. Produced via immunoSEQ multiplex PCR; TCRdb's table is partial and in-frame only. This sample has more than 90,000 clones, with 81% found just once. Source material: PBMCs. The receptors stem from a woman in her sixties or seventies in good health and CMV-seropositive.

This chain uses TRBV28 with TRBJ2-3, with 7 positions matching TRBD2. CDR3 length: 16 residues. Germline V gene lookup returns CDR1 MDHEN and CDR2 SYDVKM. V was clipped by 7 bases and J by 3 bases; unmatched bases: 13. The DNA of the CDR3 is TGTGCCAGCACCCCCATGAGCGGGGCGGGAACAGATACGCAGTATTTT. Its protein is CASTPMSGAGTDTQYF.

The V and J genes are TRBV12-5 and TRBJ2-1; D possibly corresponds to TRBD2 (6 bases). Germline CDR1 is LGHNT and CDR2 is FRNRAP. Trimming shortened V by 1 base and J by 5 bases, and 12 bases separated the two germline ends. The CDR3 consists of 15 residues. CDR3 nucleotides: TGTGCTAGTGGTTTGGAAGCGGGTCCGGACAATGAGCAGTTCTTC. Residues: CASGLEAGPDNEQFF.

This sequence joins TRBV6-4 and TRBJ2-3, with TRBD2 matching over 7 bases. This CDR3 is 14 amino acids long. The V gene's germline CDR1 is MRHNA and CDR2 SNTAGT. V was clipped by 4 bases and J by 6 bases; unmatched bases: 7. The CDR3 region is CASSVTGGLDTQYF. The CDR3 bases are TGTGCCAGCAGTGTTACGGGGGGACTTGATACGCAGTATTTT.

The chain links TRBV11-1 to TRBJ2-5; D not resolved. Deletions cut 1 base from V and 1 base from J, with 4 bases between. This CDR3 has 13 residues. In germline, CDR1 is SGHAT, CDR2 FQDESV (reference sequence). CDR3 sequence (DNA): TGTGCCAGCAGCTTAGAACTCCAAGAGACCCAGTACTTC. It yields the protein CASSLELQETQYF.

The CDR3 spells CASSPHRQGSQGYTF. As DNA, the CDR3 is TGTGCCAGCAGTCCTCATCGACAGGGAAGCCAAGGCTACACCTTC. V usage is TRBV27 and J usage is TRBJ1-2, with TRBD1 matching over 7 bases. J was trimmed by 8 bases and V by 5 bases; bases with no gene match: 14. Germline CDR1 reads MNHEY; CDR2 reads SMNVEV (reference sequence). CDR3 size: 15 residues.

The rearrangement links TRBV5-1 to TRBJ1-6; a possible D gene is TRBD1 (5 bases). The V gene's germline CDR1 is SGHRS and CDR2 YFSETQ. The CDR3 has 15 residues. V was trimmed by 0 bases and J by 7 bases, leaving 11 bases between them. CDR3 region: CASSLDRQNNSPLHF. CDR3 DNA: TGCGCCAGCAGCTTGGATCGACAGAACAATTCACCCCTCCACTTT.

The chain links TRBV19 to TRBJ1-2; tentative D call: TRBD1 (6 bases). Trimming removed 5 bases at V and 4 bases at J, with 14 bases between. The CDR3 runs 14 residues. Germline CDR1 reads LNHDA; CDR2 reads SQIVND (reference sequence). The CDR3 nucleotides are TGTGCCAGTAGTTCCGACAGGTCTTTCTATGGCTACACCTTC. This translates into CASSSDRSFYGYTF.

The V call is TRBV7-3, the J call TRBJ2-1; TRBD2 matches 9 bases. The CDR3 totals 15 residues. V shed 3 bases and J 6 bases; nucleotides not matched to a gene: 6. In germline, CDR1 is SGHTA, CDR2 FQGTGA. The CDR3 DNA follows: TGTGCCAGCAGCTTTGTAGCGGGAGCGATCAATGAGCAGTTCTTC. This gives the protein CASSFVAGAINEQFF.

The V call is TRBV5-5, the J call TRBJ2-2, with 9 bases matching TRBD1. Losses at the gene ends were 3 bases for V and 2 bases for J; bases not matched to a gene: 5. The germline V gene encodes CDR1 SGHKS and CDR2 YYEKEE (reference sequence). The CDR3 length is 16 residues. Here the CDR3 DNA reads TGTGCCAGCAGCTCGCGACAGGGGGTAAACACCGGGGAGCTGTTTTTT. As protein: CASSSRQGVNTGELFF.

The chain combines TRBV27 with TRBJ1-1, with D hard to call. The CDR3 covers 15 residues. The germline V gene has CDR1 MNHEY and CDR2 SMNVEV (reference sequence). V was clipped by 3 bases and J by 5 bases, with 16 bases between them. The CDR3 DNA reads TGTGCCAGCAGTTTGGCAGCTCACCTACTAACTGAAGCTTTCTTT. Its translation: CASSLAAHLLTEAFF.

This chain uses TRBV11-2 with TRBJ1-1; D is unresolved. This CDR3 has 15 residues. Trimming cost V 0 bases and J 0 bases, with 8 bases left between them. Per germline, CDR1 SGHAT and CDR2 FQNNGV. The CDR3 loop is CASSLDYSLNTEAFF. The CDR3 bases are TGTGCCAGCAGCTTAGATTATTCCCTGAACACTGAAGCTTTCTTT.

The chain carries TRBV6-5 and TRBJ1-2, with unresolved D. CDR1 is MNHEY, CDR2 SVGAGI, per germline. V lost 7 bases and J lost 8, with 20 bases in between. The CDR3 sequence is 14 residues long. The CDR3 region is CASTPAGGSRGYTF. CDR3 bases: TGTGCCAGCACTCCTGCGGGTGGTAGTAGGGGCTACACCTTC.

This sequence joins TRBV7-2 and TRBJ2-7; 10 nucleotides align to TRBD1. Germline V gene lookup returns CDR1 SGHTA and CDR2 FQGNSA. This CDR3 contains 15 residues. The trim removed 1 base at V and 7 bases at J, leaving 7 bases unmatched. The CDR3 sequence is CASSLDRTGGKEQYF. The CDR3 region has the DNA TGTGCCAGCAGCTTAGATAGGACAGGGGGGAAAGAGCAGTACTTC.

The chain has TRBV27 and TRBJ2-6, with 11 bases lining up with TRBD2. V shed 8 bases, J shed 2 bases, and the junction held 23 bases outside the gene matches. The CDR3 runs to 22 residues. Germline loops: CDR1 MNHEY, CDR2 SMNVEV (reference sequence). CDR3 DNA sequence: TGTGCCAGCGGAACTGCGTGGGCTAGCGGGAGGTGGGACTTAGCTGGGGCCAACGTCCTGACTTTC. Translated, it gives CASGTAWASGRWDLAGANVLTF.

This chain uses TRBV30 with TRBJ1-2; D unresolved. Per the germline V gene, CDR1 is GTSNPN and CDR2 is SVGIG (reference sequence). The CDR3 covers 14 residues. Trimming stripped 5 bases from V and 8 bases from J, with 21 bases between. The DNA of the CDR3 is TGTGCCTGGGTCCCGGGGTCTTGGAAAGAAGGCTACACCTTC. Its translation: CAWVPGSWKEGYTF.